Below, 20 T cell receptor beta chains from the same sample are listed, as sequenced in a study of T cells in women clearing cervical HPV infection. Only in-frame clones appear in the TCRdb table, and some are missing; sequencing was by immunoSEQ multiplex PCR. This table holds roughly 18,000 clones. Sequenced material: blood buffy coat. The receptors were sampled from a woman aged 18 to 69 with a cervical HPV16 infection that either progressed to CIN3+ or cleared (not recorded which).

Worth noting for this clone: Read coverage stops 3 residues before the CDR3 terminus; the germline J gene supplies the remainder. This chain connects TRBV20-1 to TRBJ2-7; 7 nucleotides line up with TRBD2. Germline values: CDR1 DFQATT, CDR2 SNEGSKA (reference sequence). The CDR3 consists of 14 residues. Trimming cost V 5 bases and J 2 bases; bases outside gene matches: 9. CDR3 DNA, as far as it was read: TGCAGTGCTCAGAGAGCGGGAATTGCCTACGAG. Its translation: CSAQRAGIAYE. The CDR3, in full, reads CSAQRAGIAYEQYF.

Turning to this clone: The sequence runs out 3 residues before the end of the CDR3; the remainder is reconstructed from the germline J gene. The chain links TRBV2 to TRBJ1-2, with a possible D match to TRBD1 (6 bases). Germline V gene lookup returns CDR1 SNHLY and CDR2 FYNNEI. The germline V and J ends were trimmed by 6 bases and 5 bases, with 19 bases remaining between them. This CDR3 is 15 amino acids long. CDR3: CASSLPTGQGYGYTF. The sequenced part of the CDR3 DNA is TGTGCCAGCAGCTTACCCACGGGGCAGGGGTATGGC. Based on the CDR3 plus reference TRBV2 and TRBJ1-2, the full variable domain is EPEVTQTPSHQVTQMGQEVILRCVPISNHLYFYWYRQILGQKVEFLVSFYNNEISEKSEIFDDQFSVERPDGSNFTLKIRSTKLEDSAMYFCASSLPTGQGYGYTFGSGTRLTVV.

As to this clone: The read ends 3 residues before the CDR3 terminus; that terminus is restored from the germline J gene. The chain is built from TRBV29-1 and TRBJ1-4; D not certain. Germline V gives CDR1 SQVTM, CDR2 ANQGSEA. V was clipped by 4 bases and J by 7 bases, with 16 bases between them. The CDR3 is made up of 14 amino acids. CDR3 protein: CSVVLAPSGEKLFF. The part of the CDR3 DNA that was read is TGCAGCGTTGTTTTGGCCCCGAGCGGTGAAAAA.

To note about this clone: The read gets to within 3 residues of the CDR3 end, and the germline J gene fills in the rest. The V and J genes are TRBV18 and TRBJ2-7; 8 bases map to TRBD1. The CDR3 length is 14 residues. Germline loops: CDR1 KGHSH, CDR2 LQKENI. With V trimmed by 3 bases and J by 6 bases, 7 bases remained unmatched. The CDR3 here is CASSPSDREGEQYF. Partial CDR3 DNA: TGTGCCAGCTCACCCTCGGACAGGGAAGGCGAG.

A word on this clone: The DNA ends 3 residues before the CDR3 does, and the rest of the CDR3 is filled in from the germline J gene. The genes are TRBV19 and TRBJ2-7; TRBD2 matches at 11 bases. There are 15 residues in the CDR3. The trim removed 3 bases at V and 2 bases at J, leaving 3 bases unmatched. The germline V gene has CDR1 LNHDA and CDR2 SQIVND (reference sequence). The CDR3 here is CASSIGSGGAYEQYF. The sequenced part of the CDR3 DNA is TGTGCCAGTAGTATTGGTAGCGGGGGGGCCTACGAG. Filled out from reference TRBV19 and TRBJ2-7, the complete variable domain reads DGGITQSPKYLFRKEGQNVTLSCEQNLNHDAMYWYRQDPGQGLRLIYYSQIVNDFQKGDIAEGYSVSREKKESFPLTVTSAQKNPTAFYLCASSIGSGGAYEQYFGPGTRLTVT.

Regarding this clone: The read ends 3 residues early relative to the CDR3; the germline J gene fills the gap. The chain has TRBV20-1 and TRBJ1-1; possibly TRBD1 for D (6 bases). Germline CDR1 DFQATT, CDR2 SNEGSKA (reference sequence). The CDR3 loop spans 11 amino acids. With 6 bases removed from V and 7 bases from J, the gap between germline ends came to 12 bases. The CDR3 reads CSATQGDEAFF. Partial CDR3 DNA: TGCAGTGCAACACAGGGAGATGAA.

About this clone: The CDR3 is cut off 3 residues early in the read; its end comes from the germline J gene. The chain couples TRBV20-1 to TRBJ2-5; maybe TRBD1 (6 bases). The germline CDR1 and CDR2 sequences are DFQATT and SNEGSKA (reference sequence). There are 15 residues in the CDR3. The CDR3 DNA, read in part, is TGCAGTGCCATAGACGGGACACCCTCTTCTCGTACC. As protein: CSAIDGTPSSRT. The whole CDR3 protein is CSAIDGTPSSRTQYF.

Concerning this clone: The CDR3 is cut off 3 residues early in the read; its end comes from the germline J gene. This sequence joins TRBV7-3 and TRBJ2-1; D ambiguous. Germline CDR1 is SGHTA and CDR2 is FQGTGA. Deletions cut 5 bases from V and 2 bases from J, with 13 bases between. CDR3 length: 15 amino acids. CDR3 DNA, as far as it was read: TGTGCCAGCAGCCCAAGACGCACAGCCTACAATGAG. Its protein is CASSPRRTAYNE. From start to end, the CDR3 is CASSPRRTAYNEQFF. Supplemented by reference TRBV7-3 and TRBJ2-1, the full variable domain reads GAGVSQTPSNKVTEKGKYVELRCDPISGHTALYWYRQSLGQGPEFLIYFQGTGAADDSGLPNDRFFAVRPEGSVSTLKIQRTERGDSAVYLCASSPRRTAYNEQFFGPGTRLTVL.

The CDR3 DNA, read in part, is TGTGCCAGCTCACCTAGACCCGGGACAGGGTCCCTACACAATGAG. It translates to CASSPRPGTGSLHNE. From start to end, the CDR3 is CASSPRPGTGSLHNEQFF. The chain couples TRBV18 to TRBJ2-1; 9 nucleotides match TRBD1. The sequenced fragment ends 3 residues before the CDR3 boundary, so the rest is inferred from the germline J gene. V was clipped by 3 bases and J by 5 bases; unmatched bases: 14. The CDR3 is 18 amino acids. CDR1 is KGHSH, CDR2 LQKENI, per germline.

A word on this clone: The CDR3 end is not reached by the read, which stops 3 residues before it; the germline J gene fills it in. The V gene is TRBV30, the J gene TRBJ2-1; D ambiguous. Germline V CDR1 and CDR2: GTSNPN, SVGIG (reference sequence). The CDR3 consists of 16 residues. Trimming left V 0 bases short and J 1 base short, with 13 bases between. The covered CDR3 bases are TGTGCCTGGAGTGTGTGGCAGGCCGGATCCTACAATGAG. Translation gives CAWSVWQAGSYNE. The full-length CDR3 reads as CAWSVWQAGSYNEQFF.

With regard to this clone: The sequenced fragment ends 3 residues before the CDR3 boundary, so the rest is inferred from the germline J gene. The chain employs TRBV7-9 and TRBJ1-2, with D tentatively TRBD1 (5 bases). CDR1 SEHNR and CDR2 FQNEAQ come from the germline V gene (reference sequence). There are 14 residues in the CDR3. Incomplete CDR3 DNA: TGTGCCAGCAGCTTCTCAGGGTCTACCTACGAC. Translating it yields CASSFSGSTYD. The CDR3 as a whole reads CASSFSGSTYDYTF. The whole variable domain, remainder taken from reference TRBV7-9 and TRBJ1-2, is DTGVSQNPRHKITKRGQNVTFRCDPISEHNRLYWYRQTLGQGPEFLTYFQNEAQLEKSRLLSDRFSAERPKGSFSTLEIQRTEQGDSAMYLCASSFSGSTYDYTFGSGTRLTVV.

Comments on this clone: The observed sequence ends 3 residues before the CDR3 terminus, with the missing tail filled in from the germline J gene. V gene TRBV20-1 combines with J gene TRBJ1-1, with TRBD1 matching 7 bases. This CDR3 region has 13 residues. Germline-derived CDR1 and CDR2 are DFQATT and SNEGSKA (reference sequence). Here the CDR3 reads CSARLEGAFSAFF. The covered CDR3 bases are TGCAGTGCTAGGTTGGAGGGGGCGTTTTCA.

Details on this clone: The CDR3 extends 3 residues past the end of the read, so its final part is completed from the germline J gene. The chain combines TRBV6-1 with TRBJ2-3, with TRBD2 matching over 8 bases. This CDR3 is 15 amino acids long. The germline CDR1 and CDR2 sequences are MNHNS and SASEGT. Unmatched junction bases numbered 3, after V lost 4 bases and J lost 0 bases. CDR3 loop: CASSASSGSTDTQYF. The sequenced part of the CDR3 DNA is TGTGCCAGCAGTGCCTCTAGCGGGAGCACAGATACG.

Concerning this clone: The read ends 3 residues early relative to the CDR3; the germline J gene fills the gap. The chain links TRBV7-9 to TRBJ1-2; no clear D gene. The germline CDR1 and CDR2 sequences are SEHNR and FQNEAQ (reference sequence). The CDR3 totals 13 residues. This CDR3 reads CAIGVQSSYDYTF. CDR3 DNA, as far as it was read: TGTGCCATCGGGGTTCAAAGCTCCTACGAC.

A remark on this clone: From the germline J gene comes the end of the CDR3, since the read stops 3 residues before it. The chain combines TRBV7-9 with TRBJ1-3, with a tentative D call TRBD1 (5 bases). Germline values: CDR1 SEHNR, CDR2 FQNEAQ (reference sequence). Trimming removed 6 bases at V and 0 bases at J, with 12 bases between. The CDR3 totals 15 residues. This CDR3 reads CASRQVTVSGNTIYF. The CDR3 bases that were read are TGTGCCAGCAGGCAAGTGACAGTCTCTGGAAACACC.

About this clone itself: From the germline J gene comes the end of the CDR3, since the read stops 3 residues before it. The chain carries TRBV4-2 and TRBJ2-1; 15 bases are a match to TRBD2. From germline, CDR1 is LGHNA and CDR2 YNFKEQ. The J segment lost 5 bases and the V segment lost 4 bases, leaving 15 bases of the junction unmatched. CDR3 length: 20 amino acids. The part of the CDR3 DNA that was read is TGTGCCAGCAGCCCCCGGACTAGCGGGGGGGCTTCGATCCGGGACAATGAG. Its translation is CASSPRTSGGASIRDNE. The whole CDR3 reads CASSPRTSGGASIRDNEQFF.

Points on this clone: Read data end 3 residues before the CDR3 end; the end is taken from the germline J gene. The J gene is TRBJ2-5, the V gene TRBV7-2; TRBD1 matches 8 bases. CDR3 length: 15 residues. V was clipped by 3 bases and J by 1 base; unmatched bases: 4. Germline CDR1 SGHTA, CDR2 FQGNSA. Partial CDR3 DNA: TGTGCCAGCAGCTTGACAGGGGCCTCCCAAGAGACC. It translates to CASSLTGASQET. The complete CDR3 protein is CASSLTGASQETQYF.

Points on this clone: The CDR3 extends 3 residues past the end of the read, so its final part is completed from the germline J gene. This chain uses TRBV19 with TRBJ1-2; tentatively, D is TRBD1 (6 bases). Germline assignment: CDR1 LNHDA and CDR2 SQIVND (reference sequence). This CDR3 spans 13 amino acids. The CDR3 sequence is CATSGGLKNIYTF. The CDR3 DNA, read in part, is TGTGCCACCTCGGGGGGGCTAAAAAACATC. The variable domain in full, completed from reference TRBV19 and TRBJ1-2, reads DGGITQSPKYLFRKEGQNVTLSCEQNLNHDAMYWYRQDPGQGLRLIYYSQIVNDFQKGDIAEGYSVSREKKESFPLTVTSAQKNPTAFYLCATSGGLKNIYTFGSGTRLTVV.

With regard to this clone: Coverage ceases 3 residues before the CDR3 finishes, and the germline J gene fills in the end. This chain connects TRBV20-1 to TRBJ2-1; maybe TRBD2 (6 bases). This CDR3 has 14 amino acids. The V gene lost 6 bases and the J gene lost 3 bases, with 15 bases spanning the gap. Germline assignment: CDR1 DFQATT and CDR2 SNEGSKA (reference sequence). The part of the CDR3 DNA that was read is TGCAGTGCCAGGCCGGGACTCGTCTACAATGAG. Amino acids: CSARPGLVYNE. The whole CDR3 sequence is CSARPGLVYNEQFF.

A word on this clone: The read ends 3 residues shy of where the CDR3 ends; the end is completed using the germline J gene. The chain is built from TRBV6-2 or TRBV6-3 and TRBJ1-1; TRBD1 matches at 9 bases. CDR1 is MNHEY and CDR2 is SVGEGT in the germline V gene. The CDR3 is made up of 14 amino acids. V lost 6 bases, J lost 3 bases, and 5 bases stayed unmatched. The CDR3 sequence: CASSTGQGDTEAFF. The CDR3 DNA, read in part, is TGTGCCAGCAGCACGGGACAGGGAGACACTGAA.